This TCR beta chain came from a study of T cells after yellow fever vaccination. Study-wide points: In post-booster samples, most primary-vaccination clones reappeared (approximately 95% CD4, roughly 89% CD8). A weaker but faster secondary response was observed, peaking on day 5 versus 15. Just a small share of clonotypes turned up in the CD4 compartment as well as the CD8 compartment.

Germline CDR1 MNHEY, CDR2 SVGEGT. The trim removed 6 bases at V and 6 bases at J, leaving 12 bases unmatched. The CDR3 sequence is 16 residues long. The 5'RACE template-switching step produced TCR cDNA and added a universal primer site and UMIs. MiXCR, run by TCRdb on the 5' RACE reads, gives a single entry per CDR3 protein. The sample includes some 550,000 distinct CDR3 sequences, under 25% seen only once; the top ten take approximately 15%. Of note for this clonotype: Antigen specificity is unknown.

V is TRBV6-2 or TRBV6-3 and J is TRBJ2-2; TRBD1 matches 8 bases. This material consisted of PBMCs, taken 15 days after the yellow fever booster vaccination. This clonotype was sampled from a young man who received the YFV17D yellow fever vaccine. The CDR3 loop reads CASRRPDRVVAGELFF. The CDR3 DNA follows: TGTGCCAGCAGACGCCCGGACAGGGTGGTGGCCGGGGAGCTGTTTTTT.